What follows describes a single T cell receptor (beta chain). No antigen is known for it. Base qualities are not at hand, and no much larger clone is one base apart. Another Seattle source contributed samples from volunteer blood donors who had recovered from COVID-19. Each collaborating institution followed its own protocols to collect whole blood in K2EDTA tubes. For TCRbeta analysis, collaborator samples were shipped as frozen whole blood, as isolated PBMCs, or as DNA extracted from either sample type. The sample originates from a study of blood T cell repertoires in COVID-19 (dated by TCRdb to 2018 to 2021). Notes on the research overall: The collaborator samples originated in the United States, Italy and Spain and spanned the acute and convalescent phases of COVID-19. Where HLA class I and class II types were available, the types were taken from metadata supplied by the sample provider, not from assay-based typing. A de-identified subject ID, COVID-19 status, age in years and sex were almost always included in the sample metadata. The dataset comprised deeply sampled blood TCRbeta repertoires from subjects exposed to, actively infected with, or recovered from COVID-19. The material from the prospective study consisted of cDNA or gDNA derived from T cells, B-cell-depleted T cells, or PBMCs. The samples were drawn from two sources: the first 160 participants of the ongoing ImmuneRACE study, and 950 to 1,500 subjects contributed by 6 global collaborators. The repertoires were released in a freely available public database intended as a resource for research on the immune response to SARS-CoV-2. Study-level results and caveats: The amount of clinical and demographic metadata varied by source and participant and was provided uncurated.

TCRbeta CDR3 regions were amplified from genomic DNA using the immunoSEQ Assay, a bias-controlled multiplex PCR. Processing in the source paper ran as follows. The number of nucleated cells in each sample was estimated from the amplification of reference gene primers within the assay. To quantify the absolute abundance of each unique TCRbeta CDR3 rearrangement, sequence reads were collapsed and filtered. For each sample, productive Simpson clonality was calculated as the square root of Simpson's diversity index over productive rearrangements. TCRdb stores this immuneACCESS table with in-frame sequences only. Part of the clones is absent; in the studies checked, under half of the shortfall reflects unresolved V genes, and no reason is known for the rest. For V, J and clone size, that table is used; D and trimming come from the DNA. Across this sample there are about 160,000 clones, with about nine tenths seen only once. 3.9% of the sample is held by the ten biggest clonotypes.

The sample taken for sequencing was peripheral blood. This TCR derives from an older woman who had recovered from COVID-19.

The DNA is as follows: TGTGCCAGCAGCTGGGGGGGGAGGGAGCTTGGTCAGCCCCAGCATTTT. It is translated as CASSWGGRELGQPQHF. The rearrangement joined TRBV5-4 to TRBJ1-5, and the D gene may be TRBD1, 5 bases matching. From cysteine to phenylalanine, the CDR3 is 16 amino acids long. Only CDR3 DNA is held: 48 bases, read in frame from base 1. The V end loses 3 bases and the J end loses 6 bases, and a stretch of 19 bases separates them. The germline V gene (reference sequence) yields SGHNT for CDR1 and YYREEE for CDR2.